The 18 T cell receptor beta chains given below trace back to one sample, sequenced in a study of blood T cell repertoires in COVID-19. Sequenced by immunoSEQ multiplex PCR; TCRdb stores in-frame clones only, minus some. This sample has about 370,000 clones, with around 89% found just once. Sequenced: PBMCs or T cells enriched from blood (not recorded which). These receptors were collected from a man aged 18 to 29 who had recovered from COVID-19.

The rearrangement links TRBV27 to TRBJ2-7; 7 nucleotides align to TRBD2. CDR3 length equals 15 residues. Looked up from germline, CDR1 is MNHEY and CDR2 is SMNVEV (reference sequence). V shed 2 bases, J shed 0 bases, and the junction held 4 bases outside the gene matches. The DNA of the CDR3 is TGTGCCAGCAGTTTAGTTGCTAGCGGCTCCTACGAGCAGTACTTC. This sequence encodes CASSLVASGSYEQYF.

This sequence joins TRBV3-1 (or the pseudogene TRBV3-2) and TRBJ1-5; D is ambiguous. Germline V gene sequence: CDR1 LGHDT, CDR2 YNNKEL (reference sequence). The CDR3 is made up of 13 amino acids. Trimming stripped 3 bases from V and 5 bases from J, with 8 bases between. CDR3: CASSQFEDQPQHF. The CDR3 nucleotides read TGTGCCAGCAGCCAGTTTGAGGATCAGCCCCAGCATTTT.

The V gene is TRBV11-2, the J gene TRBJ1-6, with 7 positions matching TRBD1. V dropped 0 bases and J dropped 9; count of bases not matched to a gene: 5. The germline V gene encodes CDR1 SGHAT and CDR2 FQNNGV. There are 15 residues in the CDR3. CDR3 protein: CASSLEGQAGSPLHF. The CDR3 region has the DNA TGTGCCAGCAGCTTAGAAGGACAGGCGGGTTCACCCCTCCACTTT.

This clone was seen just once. Here the CDR3 reads CATSRDLPGGSSYNEQFF. For the CDR3, the DNA is TGTGCCACCAGCAGAGATCTGCCAGGGGGTAGCTCCTACAATGAGCAGTTCTTC. This chain links TRBV15 with TRBJ2-1, with 7 bases aligning to TRBD1. J was trimmed by 0 bases and V by 0 bases; bases with no gene match: 8. This CDR3 region has 18 residues. CDR1 is LNHNV, CDR2 YYDKDF, per germline (reference sequence).

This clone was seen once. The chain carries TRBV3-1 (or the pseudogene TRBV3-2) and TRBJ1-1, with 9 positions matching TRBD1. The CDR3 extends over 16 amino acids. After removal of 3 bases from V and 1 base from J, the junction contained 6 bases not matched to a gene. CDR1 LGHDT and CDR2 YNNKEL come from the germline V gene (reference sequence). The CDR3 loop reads CASSHTGGGWNTEAFF. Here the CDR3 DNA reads TGTGCCAGCAGCCACACAGGGGGCGGATGGAACACTGAAGCTTTCTTT.

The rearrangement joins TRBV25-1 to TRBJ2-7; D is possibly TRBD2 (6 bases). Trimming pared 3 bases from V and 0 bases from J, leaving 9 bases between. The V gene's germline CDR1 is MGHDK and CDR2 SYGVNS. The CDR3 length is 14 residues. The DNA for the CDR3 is TGTGCCAGCAGTGAGCGGGGCGGCTCCTACGAGCAGTACTTC. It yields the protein CASSERGGSYEQYF.

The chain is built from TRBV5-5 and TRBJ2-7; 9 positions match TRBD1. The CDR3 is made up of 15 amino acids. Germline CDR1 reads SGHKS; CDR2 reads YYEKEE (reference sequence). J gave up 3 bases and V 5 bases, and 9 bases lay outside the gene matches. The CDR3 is CASRSLGTGLYEQYF. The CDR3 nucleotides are TGTGCCAGCAGATCTCTCGGGACAGGGCTCTACGAGCAGTACTTC. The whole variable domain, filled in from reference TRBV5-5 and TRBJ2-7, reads DAGVTQSPTHLIKTRGQQVTLRCSPISGHKSVSWYQQVLGQGPQFIFQYYEKEERGRGNFPDRFSARQFPNYSSELNVNALLLGDSALYLCASRSLGTGLYEQYFGPGTRLTVT.

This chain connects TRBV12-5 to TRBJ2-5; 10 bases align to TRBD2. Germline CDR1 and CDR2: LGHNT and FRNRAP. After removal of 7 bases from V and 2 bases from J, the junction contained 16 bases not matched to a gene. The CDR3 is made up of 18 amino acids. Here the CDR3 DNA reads TGTGCTAGTGCCATTTGGGGTAGTGGACTAGCGGTACAAGAGACCCAGTACTTC. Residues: CASAIWGSGLAVQETQYF.

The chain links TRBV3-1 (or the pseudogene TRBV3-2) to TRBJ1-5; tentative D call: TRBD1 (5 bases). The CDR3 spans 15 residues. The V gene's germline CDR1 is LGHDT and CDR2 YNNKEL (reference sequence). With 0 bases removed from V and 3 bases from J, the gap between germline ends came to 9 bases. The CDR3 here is CASSQEAGINQPQHF. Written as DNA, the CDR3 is TGTGCCAGCAGCCAAGAAGCAGGGATCAATCAGCCCCAGCATTTT.

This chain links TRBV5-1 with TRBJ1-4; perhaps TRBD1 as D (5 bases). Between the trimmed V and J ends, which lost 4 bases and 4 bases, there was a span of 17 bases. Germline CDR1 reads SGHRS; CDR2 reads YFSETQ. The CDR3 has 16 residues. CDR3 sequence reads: CASSTSPGTFNEKLFF. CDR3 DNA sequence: TGCGCCAGCAGCACCTCCCCCGGGACTTTTAATGAAAAACTGTTTTTT.

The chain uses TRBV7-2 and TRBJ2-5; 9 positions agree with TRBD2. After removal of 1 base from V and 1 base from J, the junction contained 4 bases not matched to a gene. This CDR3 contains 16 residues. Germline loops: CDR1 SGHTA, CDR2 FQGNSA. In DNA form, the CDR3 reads TGTGCCAGCAGCTTAGGGGTAGCGGGGGCCCAAGAGACCCAGTACTTC. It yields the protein CASSLGVAGAQETQYF.

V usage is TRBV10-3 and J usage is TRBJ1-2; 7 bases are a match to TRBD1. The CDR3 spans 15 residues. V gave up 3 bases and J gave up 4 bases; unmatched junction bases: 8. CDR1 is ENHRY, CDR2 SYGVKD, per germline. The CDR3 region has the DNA TGTGCCATCAGTGACGCGACAGGGACCGGCTATGGCTACACCTTC. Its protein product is CAISDATGTGYGYTF.

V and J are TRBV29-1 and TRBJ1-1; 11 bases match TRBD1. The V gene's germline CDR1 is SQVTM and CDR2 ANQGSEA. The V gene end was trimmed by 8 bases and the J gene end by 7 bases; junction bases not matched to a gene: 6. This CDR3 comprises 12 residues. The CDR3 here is CSFRTGGIEAFF. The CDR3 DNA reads TGCAGCTTCAGGACAGGGGGCATTGAAGCTTTCTTT.

CDR3 in amino acids: CAIRLTLAGGTDTQYF. The CDR3 DNA reads as TGTGCCATCAGACTCACCCTAGCGGGGGGCACAGATACGCAGTATTTT. The J gene is TRBJ2-3, the V gene TRBV10-3, with TRBD2 matching 10 bases. Germline-derived CDR1 and CDR2 are ENHRY and SYGVKD. The CDR3 extends over 16 amino acids. J was trimmed by 1 base and V by 6 bases; bases with no gene match: 7.

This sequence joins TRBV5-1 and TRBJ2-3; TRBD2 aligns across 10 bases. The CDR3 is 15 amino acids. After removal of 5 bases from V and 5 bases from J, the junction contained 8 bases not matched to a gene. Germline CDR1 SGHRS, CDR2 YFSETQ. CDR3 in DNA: TGCGCCAGCAGTCTCGGGACTAGCGTGATAGATACGCAGTATTTT. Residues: CASSLGTSVIDTQYF.

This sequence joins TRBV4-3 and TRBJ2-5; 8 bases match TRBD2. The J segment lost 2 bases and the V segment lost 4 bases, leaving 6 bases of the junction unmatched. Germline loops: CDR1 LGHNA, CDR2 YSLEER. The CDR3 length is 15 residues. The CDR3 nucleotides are TGCGCCAGCAGCCTGGTACTAGCGGAACAAGAGACCCAGTACTTC. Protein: CASSLVLAEQETQYF.

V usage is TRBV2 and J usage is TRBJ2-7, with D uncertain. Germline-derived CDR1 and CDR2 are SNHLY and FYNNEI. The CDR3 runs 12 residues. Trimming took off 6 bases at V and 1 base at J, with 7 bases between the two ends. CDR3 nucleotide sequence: TGTGCCAGCAGGTGGAGTTCCTACGAGCAGTACTTC. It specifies CASRWSSYEQYF.

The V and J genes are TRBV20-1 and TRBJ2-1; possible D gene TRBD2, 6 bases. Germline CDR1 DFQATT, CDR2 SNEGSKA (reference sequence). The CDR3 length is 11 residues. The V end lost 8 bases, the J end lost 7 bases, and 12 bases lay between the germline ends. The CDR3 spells CSPLGGNEQFF. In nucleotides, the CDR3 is TGCAGTCCCCTGGGGGGTAATGAGCAGTTCTTC.